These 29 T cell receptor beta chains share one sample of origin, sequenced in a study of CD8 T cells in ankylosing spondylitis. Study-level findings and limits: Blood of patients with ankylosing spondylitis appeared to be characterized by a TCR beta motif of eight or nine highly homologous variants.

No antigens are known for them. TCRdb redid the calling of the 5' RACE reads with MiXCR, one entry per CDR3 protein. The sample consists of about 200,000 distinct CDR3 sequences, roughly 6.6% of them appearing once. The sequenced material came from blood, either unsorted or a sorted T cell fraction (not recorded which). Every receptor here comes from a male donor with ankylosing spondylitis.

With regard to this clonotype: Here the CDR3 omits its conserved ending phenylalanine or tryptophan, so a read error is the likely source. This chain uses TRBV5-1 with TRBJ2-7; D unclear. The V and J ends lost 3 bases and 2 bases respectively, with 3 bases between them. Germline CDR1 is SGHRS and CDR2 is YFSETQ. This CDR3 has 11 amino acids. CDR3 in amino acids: CASSSTYEQYI. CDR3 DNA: TGCGCCAGCAGCTCAACCTACGAGCAGTACATC.

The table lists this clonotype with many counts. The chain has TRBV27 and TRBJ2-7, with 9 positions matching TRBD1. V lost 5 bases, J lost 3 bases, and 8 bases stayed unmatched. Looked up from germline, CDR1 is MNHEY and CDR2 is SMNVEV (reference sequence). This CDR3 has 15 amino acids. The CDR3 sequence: CASSPRGTGNYEQYF. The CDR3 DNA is TGTGCCAGCAGTCCCCGGGGGACAGGGAACTACGAGCAGTACTTC.

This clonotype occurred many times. In DNA, the CDR3 is TGTGCCAGCAGTTTAGCCCTACAGGGTTGGGGCTACACCTTC. Protein sequence: CASSLALQGWGYTF. V and J are TRBV12-3 or TRBV12-4 and TRBJ1-2; maybe TRBD1 (6 bases). Trimming pared 0 bases from V and 8 bases from J, leaving 13 bases between. The CDR3 totals 14 residues.

Written as DNA, the CDR3 is TGCGCCAGCAGCTTGGCCGCGGGGACTAGCGGGAACATTCAGTACTTC. Amino acid sequence: CASSLAAGTSGNIQYF. This chain connects TRBV5-1 to TRBJ2-4; 12 positions match TRBD2. The CDR3 length is 16 residues. V shed 0 bases, J shed 7 bases, and the junction held 5 bases outside the gene matches. CDR1 SGHRS and CDR2 YFSETQ come from the germline V gene.

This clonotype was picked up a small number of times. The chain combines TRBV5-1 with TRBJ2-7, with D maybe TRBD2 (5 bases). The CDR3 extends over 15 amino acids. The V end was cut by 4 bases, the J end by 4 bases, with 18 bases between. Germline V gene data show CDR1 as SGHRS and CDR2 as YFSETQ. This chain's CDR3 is CASSPGSGSLYEQYF. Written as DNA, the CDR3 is TGCGCCAGCAGCCCGGGGTCAGGCAGCCTTTACGAGCAGTACTTC. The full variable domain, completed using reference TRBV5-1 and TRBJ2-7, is KAGVTQTPRYLIKTRGQQVTLSCSPISGHRSVSWYQQTPGQGLQFLFEYFSETQRNKGNFPGRFSGRQFSNSRSEMNVSTLELGDSALYLCASSPGSGSLYEQYFGPGTRLTVT.

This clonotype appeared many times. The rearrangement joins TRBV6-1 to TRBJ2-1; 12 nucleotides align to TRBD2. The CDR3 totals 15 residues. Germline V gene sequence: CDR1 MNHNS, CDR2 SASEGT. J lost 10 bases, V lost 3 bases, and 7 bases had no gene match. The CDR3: CASSDLAGGPWEQFF. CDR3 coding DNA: TGTGCCAGCAGTGACCTAGCGGGGGGGCCATGGGAGCAGTTCTTC.

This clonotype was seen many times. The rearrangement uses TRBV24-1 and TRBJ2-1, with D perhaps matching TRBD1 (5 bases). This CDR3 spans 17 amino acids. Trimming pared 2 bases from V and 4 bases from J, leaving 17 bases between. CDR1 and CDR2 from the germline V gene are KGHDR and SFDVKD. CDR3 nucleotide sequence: TGTGCCACCAGTGATTCGCCAGGCAGGGTTGGGTACAATGAGCAGTTCTTC. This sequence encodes CATSDSPGRVGYNEQFF.

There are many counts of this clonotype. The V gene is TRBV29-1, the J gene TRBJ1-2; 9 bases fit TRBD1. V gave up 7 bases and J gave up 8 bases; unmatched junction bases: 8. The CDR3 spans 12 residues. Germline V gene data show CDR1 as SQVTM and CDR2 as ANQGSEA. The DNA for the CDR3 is TGCAGCGGCTTAGGGGACAGGGAGGGCTACACCTTC. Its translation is CSGLGDREGYTF.

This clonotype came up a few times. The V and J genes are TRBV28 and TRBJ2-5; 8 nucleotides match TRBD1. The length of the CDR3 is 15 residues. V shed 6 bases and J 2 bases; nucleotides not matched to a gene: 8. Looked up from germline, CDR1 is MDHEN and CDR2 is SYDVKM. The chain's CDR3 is CASRSFGTGQETQYF. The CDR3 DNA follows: TGTGCCAGCAGATCCTTCGGGACAGGACAAGAGACCCAGTACTTC.

The CDR3 is CASSPRQGDGYTF. The CDR3 DNA is TGTGCCAGCAGTCCTAGACAGGGGGATGGCTACACCTTC. This chain connects TRBV6-6 to TRBJ1-2, with TRBD1 matching 9 bases. The germline CDR1 and CDR2 sequences are MNHNY and SVGAGI (reference sequence). This CDR3 comprises 13 residues. With V trimmed by 5 bases and J by 6 bases, 4 bases remained unmatched.

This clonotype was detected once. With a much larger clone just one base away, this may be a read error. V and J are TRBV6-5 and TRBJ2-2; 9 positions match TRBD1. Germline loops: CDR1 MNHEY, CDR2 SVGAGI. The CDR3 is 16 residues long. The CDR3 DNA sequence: TGTGTCAGCAGTTATACAGGGGGCCCGAACACCGGGGAGCTGTTTTTT. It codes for CVSSYTGGPNTGELFF.

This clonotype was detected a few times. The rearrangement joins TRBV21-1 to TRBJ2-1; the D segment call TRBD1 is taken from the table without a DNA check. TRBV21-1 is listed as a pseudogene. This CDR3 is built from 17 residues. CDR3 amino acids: CASSKRFRGETYNEQFF. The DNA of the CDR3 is TGTGCCAGCAGCAAGCGTTTTAGGGGGGAAACCTACAATGAGCAGTTCTTC.

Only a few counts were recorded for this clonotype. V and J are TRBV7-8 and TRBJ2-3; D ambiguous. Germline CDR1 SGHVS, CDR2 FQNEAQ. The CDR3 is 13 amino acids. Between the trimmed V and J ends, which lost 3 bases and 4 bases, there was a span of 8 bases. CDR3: CASSFVRADTQYF. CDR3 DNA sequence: TGTGCCAGCAGCTTCGTTAGGGCAGATACGCAGTATTTT.

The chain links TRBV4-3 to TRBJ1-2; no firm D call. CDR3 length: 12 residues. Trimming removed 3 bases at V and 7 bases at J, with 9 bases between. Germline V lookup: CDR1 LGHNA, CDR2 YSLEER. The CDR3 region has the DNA TGCGCCAGCAGCCAGAGACGCAGTGGCTACACCTTC. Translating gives CASSQRRSGYTF.

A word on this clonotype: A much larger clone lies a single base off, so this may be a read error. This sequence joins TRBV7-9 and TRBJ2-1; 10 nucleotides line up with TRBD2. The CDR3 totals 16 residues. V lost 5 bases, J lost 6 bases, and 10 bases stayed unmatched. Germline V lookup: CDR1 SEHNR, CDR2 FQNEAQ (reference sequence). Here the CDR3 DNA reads TGTGCCAGCAGCCCGGAACTAGCGGGAACCACCAATGAGCAGTTCTTC. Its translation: CASSPELAGTTNEQFF.

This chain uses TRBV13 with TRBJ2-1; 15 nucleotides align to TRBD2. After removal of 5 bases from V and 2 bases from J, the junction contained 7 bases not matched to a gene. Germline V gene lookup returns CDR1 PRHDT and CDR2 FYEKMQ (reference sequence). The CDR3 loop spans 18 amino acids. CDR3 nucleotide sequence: TGTGCCAGCAGCCCCCGGACTAGCGGGAGGGGGCCCTACAATGAGCAGTTCTTC. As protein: CASSPRTSGRGPYNEQFF.

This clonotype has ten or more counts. Written as DNA, the CDR3 is TGTGCCAGTAGTATAGATGGGGAGTACAATGAGCAGTTCTTC. Protein: CASSIDGEYNEQFF. The chain links TRBV19 to TRBJ2-1, with D tentatively TRBD2 (5 bases). The V end lost 0 bases, the J end lost 4 bases, and 7 bases lay between the germline ends. The CDR3 sequence is 14 residues long. The germline CDR1 and CDR2 sequences are LNHDA and SQIVND (reference sequence).

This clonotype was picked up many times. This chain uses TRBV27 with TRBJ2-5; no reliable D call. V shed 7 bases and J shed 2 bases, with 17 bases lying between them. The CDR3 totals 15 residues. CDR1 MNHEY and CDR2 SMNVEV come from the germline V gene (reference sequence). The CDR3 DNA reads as TGTGCCAGCATGGGATTCGGGCAGAAGCAAGAGACCCAGTACTTC. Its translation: CASMGFGQKQETQYF.

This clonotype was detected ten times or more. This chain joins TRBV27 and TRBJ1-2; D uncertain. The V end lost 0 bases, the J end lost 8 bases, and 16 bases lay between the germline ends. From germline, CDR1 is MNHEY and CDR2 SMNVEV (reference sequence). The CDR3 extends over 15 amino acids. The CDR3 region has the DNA TGTGCCAGCAGTTTATCGATGGGATCCCCGGAGGGCTACACCTTC. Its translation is CASSLSMGSPEGYTF.

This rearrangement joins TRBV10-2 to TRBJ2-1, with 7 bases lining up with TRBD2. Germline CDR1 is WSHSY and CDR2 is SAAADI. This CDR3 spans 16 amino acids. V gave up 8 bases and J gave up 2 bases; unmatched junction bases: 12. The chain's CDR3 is CASYSHSGGPYNEQFF. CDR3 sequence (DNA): TGCGCCAGCTATTCCCATTCGGGAGGACCCTACAATGAGCAGTTCTTC.

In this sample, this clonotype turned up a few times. The CDR3 spells CASSPNLGSGSRYNEQFF. The DNA for the CDR3 is TGTGCCAGCAGCCCCAATTTAGGGAGCGGGAGTCGATACAATGAGCAGTTCTTC. This chain joins TRBV11-2 and TRBJ2-1, with 8 bases aligning to TRBD2. The CDR3 loop spans 18 amino acids. Germline CDR1 SGHAT, CDR2 FQNNGV. V dropped 5 bases and J dropped 4; count of bases not matched to a gene: 16.

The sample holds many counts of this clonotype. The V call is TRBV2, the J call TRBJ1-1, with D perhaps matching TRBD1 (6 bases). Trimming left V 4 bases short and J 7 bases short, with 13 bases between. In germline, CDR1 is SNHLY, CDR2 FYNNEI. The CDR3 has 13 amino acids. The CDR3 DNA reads TGTGCCAGCAGTGGTTCGAGGGGGATTGAAGCTTTCTTT. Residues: CASSGSRGIEAFF. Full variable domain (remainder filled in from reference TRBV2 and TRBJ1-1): EPEVTQTPSHQVTQMGQEVILRCVPISNHLYFYWYRQILGQKVEFLVSFYNNEISEKSEIFDDQFSVERPDGSNFTLKIRSTKLEDSAMYFCASSGSRGIEAFFGQGTRLTVV.

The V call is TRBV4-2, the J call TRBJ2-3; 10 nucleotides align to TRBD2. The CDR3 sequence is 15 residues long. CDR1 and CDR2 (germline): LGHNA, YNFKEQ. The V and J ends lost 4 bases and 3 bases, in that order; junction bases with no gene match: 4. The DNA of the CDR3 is TGTGCCAGCAGCCCCCCGACTAGCGGGACAGATACGCAGTATTTT. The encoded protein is CASSPPTSGTDTQYF.

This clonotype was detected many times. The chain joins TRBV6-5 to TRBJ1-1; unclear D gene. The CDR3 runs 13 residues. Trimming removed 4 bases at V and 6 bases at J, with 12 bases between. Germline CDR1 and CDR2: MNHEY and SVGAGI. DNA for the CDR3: TGTGCCAGCAGTTTAACCCGACGGGCTGAAGCTTTCTTT. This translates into CASSLTRRAEAFF.

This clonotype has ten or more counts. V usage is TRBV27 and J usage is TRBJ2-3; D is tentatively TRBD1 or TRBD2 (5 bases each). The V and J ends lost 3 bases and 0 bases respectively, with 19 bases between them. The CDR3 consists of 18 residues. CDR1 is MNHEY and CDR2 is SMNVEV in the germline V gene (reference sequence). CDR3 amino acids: CASSLLPGPQDSTDTQYF. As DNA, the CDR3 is TGTGCCAGCAGTTTGTTACCGGGACCCCAGGATAGCACAGATACGCAGTATTTT.

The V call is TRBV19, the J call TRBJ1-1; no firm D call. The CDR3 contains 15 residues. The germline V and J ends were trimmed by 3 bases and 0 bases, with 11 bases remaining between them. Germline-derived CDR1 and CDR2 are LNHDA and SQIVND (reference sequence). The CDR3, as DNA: TGTGCCAGTAGTATTTCTCCCTCCATGAACACTGAAGCTTTCTTT. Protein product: CASSISPSMNTEAFF. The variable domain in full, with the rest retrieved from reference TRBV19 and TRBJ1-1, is DGGITQSPKYLFRKEGQNVTLSCEQNLNHDAMYWYRQDPGQGLRLIYYSQIVNDFQKGDIAEGYSVSREKKESFPLTVTSAQKNPTAFYLCASSISPSMNTEAFFGQGTRLTVV.

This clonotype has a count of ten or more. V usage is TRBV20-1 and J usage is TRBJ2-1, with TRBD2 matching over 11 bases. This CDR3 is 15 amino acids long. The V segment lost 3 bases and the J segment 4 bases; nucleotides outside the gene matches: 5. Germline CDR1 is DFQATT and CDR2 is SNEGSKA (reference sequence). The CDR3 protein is CSASELAGGYNEQFF. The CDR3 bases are TGCAGTGCTAGTGAGCTAGCGGGAGGATACAATGAGCAGTTCTTC.

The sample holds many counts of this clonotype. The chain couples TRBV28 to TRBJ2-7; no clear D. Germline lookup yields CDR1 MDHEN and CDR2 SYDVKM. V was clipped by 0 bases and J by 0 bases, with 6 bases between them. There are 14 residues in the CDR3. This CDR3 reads CASSLWGNSYEQYF. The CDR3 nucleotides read TGTGCCAGCAGTTTATGGGGGAACTCCTACGAGCAGTACTTC.

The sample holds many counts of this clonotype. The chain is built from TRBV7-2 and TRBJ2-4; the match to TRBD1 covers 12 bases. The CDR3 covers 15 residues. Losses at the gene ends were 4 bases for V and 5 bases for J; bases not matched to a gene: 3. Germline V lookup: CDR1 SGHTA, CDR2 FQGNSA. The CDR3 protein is CASSWGQGAENIQYF. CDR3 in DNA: TGTGCCAGCAGCTGGGGACAGGGGGCGGAAAACATTCAGTACTTC.